What follows are 25 T cell receptor beta chains derived from one specimen sequenced in a study of blood T cell repertoires in COVID-19. Repertoires were generated with immunoSEQ multiplex PCR, while TCRdb's copy carries only in-frame clones and drops some. This table holds roughly 190,000 clones, over 80% found once. The sequenced sample was peripheral blood. Every receptor here comes from a woman between 40 and 55 years old with acute or convalescent COVID-19.

V is TRBV25-1 and J is TRBJ2-5, with D hard to call. Between the trimmed V and J ends, which lost 6 bases and 5 bases, there was a span of 10 bases. The length of the CDR3 is 12 residues. The germline V gene has CDR1 MGHDK and CDR2 SYGVNS. CDR3: CASSYVLETQYF. The DNA for the CDR3 is TGTGCCAGCAGCTATGTGTTGGAGACCCAGTACTTC.

The chain combines TRBV10-3 with TRBJ1-5, with D maybe TRBD1 (6 bases). Trimming removed 2 bases at V and 7 bases at J, with 15 bases between. Germline CDR1 reads ENHRY; CDR2 reads SYGVKD. This CDR3 is 15 amino acids long. The CDR3 DNA sequence: TGTGCCATCAGTGAGCCGGGGGGGGCTAGACAGCCCCAGCATTTT. It translates to CAISEPGGARQPQHF.

The chain joins TRBV19 to TRBJ2-7, with D unclear. This CDR3 spans 14 amino acids. CDR1 is LNHDA, CDR2 SQIVND, per germline (reference sequence). V lost 1 base and J 0 bases, leaving 7 bases between the germline ends. This chain's CDR3 is CASSIVGSSYEQYF. DNA of the CDR3: TGTGCCAGTAGTATAGTGGGCAGCTCCTACGAGCAGTACTTC.

This chain connects TRBV7-2 to TRBJ2-2, with a possible D match to TRBD2 (5 bases). The CDR3 extends over 14 amino acids. V gave up 5 bases and J gave up 0 bases, with 7 bases separating them. Germline CDR1 and CDR2: SGHTA and FQGNSA. The DNA of the CDR3 is TGTGCCAGCAGCCGGACTTCGAACACCGGGGAGCTGTTTTTT. Protein product: CASSRTSNTGELFF.

The chain carries TRBV27 and TRBJ2-1; TRBD2 aligns across 8 bases. Trimming removed 5 bases from V and 4 bases from J; junction bases left unmatched: 10. CDR3 length: 16 residues. Germline V gene lookup returns CDR1 MNHEY and CDR2 SMNVEV (reference sequence). CDR3 region: CASSLGAGTSYNEQFF. The CDR3 nucleotides read TGTGCCAGCAGTCTGGGAGCCGGGACTAGTTACAATGAGCAGTTCTTC.

This clone has a handful of counts. CDR3 DNA sequence: TGTGCCAGCAGCCCTGCGGGGGGCAGGTCCGGGGAGCTGTTTTTT. As protein: CASSPAGGRSGELFF. The V and J genes are TRBV11-3 and TRBJ2-2; 8 bases agree with TRBD2. Germline values: CDR1 SGHNT, CDR2 YENEEA. V lost 5 bases and J lost 6; bases outside the gene matches: 8. The CDR3 sequence is 15 residues long. The full variable domain, with the rest looked up from reference TRBV11-3 and TRBJ2-2, is EAGVVQSPRYKIIEKKQPVAFWCNPISGHNTLYWYLQNLGQGPELLIRYENEEAVDDSQLPKDRFSAERLKGVDSTLKIQPAELGDSAVYLCASSPAGGRSGELFFGEGSRLTVL.

The chain links TRBV30 to TRBJ2-7, with TRBD2 matching 7 bases. The CDR3 has 14 residues. The V and J ends lost 3 bases and 2 bases, in that order; junction bases with no gene match: 7. Germline-derived CDR1 and CDR2 are GTSNPN and SVGIG (reference sequence). The CDR3: CAWRPGGIAYEQYF. The CDR3 DNA follows: TGTGCCTGGAGACCGGGGGGAATAGCCTACGAGCAGTACTTC.

The chain combines TRBV6-2 or TRBV6-3 with TRBJ2-7, with TRBD1 matching over 7 bases. The trim removed 2 bases at V and 0 bases at J, leaving 10 bases unmatched. The length of the CDR3 is 17 residues. Germline CDR1 and CDR2: MNHEY and SVGEGT. Here the CDR3 reads CASSYDLRQGFSYEQYF. In nucleotides, the CDR3 is TGTGCCAGCAGTTACGACCTCCGACAGGGTTTCTCCTACGAGCAGTACTTC.

As DNA, the CDR3 is TGTGCCAGCAGACTACAGGGGGACACTGAAGCTTTCTTT. Protein product: CASRLQGDTEAFF. The V call is TRBV2, the J call TRBJ1-1, with TRBD1 matching over 8 bases. J lost 3 bases, V lost 6 bases, and 3 bases had no gene match. This CDR3 has 13 residues. Germline V gives CDR1 SNHLY, CDR2 FYNNEI.

The rearrangement joins TRBV11-2 to TRBJ2-7; 10 bases fit TRBD2. This CDR3 has 15 amino acids. The J segment lost 6 bases and the V segment lost 5 bases, leaving 10 bases of the junction unmatched. Germline V gene sequence: CDR1 SGHAT, CDR2 FQNNGV. CDR3 in DNA: TGTGCCAGCAGCATAACCGGGACTAGCGCGTTCGAGCAGTACTTC. Translation: CASSITGTSAFEQYF.

This clone occurred a few times. This rearrangement joins TRBV25-1 to TRBJ2-3, with unresolved D. The germline V gene encodes CDR1 MGHDK and CDR2 SYGVNS. Trimming took off 3 bases at V and 0 bases at J, with 13 bases between the two ends. The CDR3 spans 16 residues. The CDR3 coding sequence is TGTGCCAGCAGTGATACCACCGTGGGCAGCACAGATACGCAGTATTTT. It translates to CASSDTTVGSTDTQYF.

The CDR3 region is CAWSVQQRSRPQHF. The DNA for the CDR3 is TGTGCCTGGAGTGTACAACAGCGGTCGAGGCCCCAGCATTTT. The chain recombines TRBV30 with TRBJ1-5, with D hard to call. The CDR3 is made up of 14 amino acids. V was clipped by 0 bases and J by 9 bases, with 15 bases between them. Germline loops: CDR1 GTSNPN, CDR2 SVGIG (reference sequence).

The chain is built from TRBV7-9 and TRBJ2-3; D ambiguous. The germline V gene encodes CDR1 SEHNR and CDR2 FQNEAQ (reference sequence). The CDR3 extends over 12 amino acids. V lost 2 bases and J 13 bases, leaving 13 bases between the germline ends. CDR3: CASSLLAPFKYF. CDR3 coding DNA: TGTGCCAGCAGCTTACTGGCTCCGTTCAAGTATTTT. The whole variable domain, remainder taken from reference TRBV7-9 and TRBJ2-3, is DTGVSQNPRHKITKRGQNVTFRCDPISEHNRLYWYRQTLGQGPEFLTYFQNEAQLEKSRLLSDRFSAERPKGSFSTLEIQRTEQGDSAMYLCASSLLAPFKYFGPGTRLTVL.

The gene calls are TRBV7-6 and TRBJ2-1; 10 bases agree with TRBD2. Germline V gives CDR1 SGHVS, CDR2 FNYEAQ. With V trimmed by 4 bases and J by 3 bases, 18 bases remained unmatched. This CDR3 comprises 20 residues. CDR3 DNA sequence: TGTGCCAGCAGCTCCCTAGGGCCTAGCGGGAGTTGGAGCGTCTACAATGAGCAGTTCTTC. This sequence encodes CASSSLGPSGSWSVYNEQFF.

CDR3 in DNA: TGCGCCAGCAGCCTCGACGCGGGGTCCTACGAGCAGTACTTC. It is translated as CASSLDAGSYEQYF. J is TRBJ2-7 and V is TRBV4-1, with TRBD2 as a possible D gene (6 bases). Trimming shortened V by 4 bases and J by 1 base, and 11 bases separated the two germline ends. The CDR3 extends over 14 amino acids. Germline V gene lookup returns CDR1 MGHRA and CDR2 YSYEKL.

This clone was detected once. The chain has TRBV11-2 and TRBJ1-2; D is ambiguous. Germline V lookup: CDR1 SGHAT, CDR2 FQNNGV. The CDR3 extends over 13 amino acids. V shed 1 base and J shed 12 bases, with 15 bases lying between them. The CDR3 loop reads CASSLGLQEVDTF. CDR3 bases: TGTGCCAGCAGCTTAGGTCTGCAGGAGGTTGACACCTTC. The complete variable domain, with remaining parts taken from reference TRBV11-2 and TRBJ1-2, reads EAGVAQSPRYKIIEKRQSVAFWCNPISGHATLYWYQQILGQGPKLLIQFQNNGVVDDSQLPKDRFSAERLKGVDSTLKIQPAKLEDSAVYLCASSLGLQEVDTFGSGTRLTVV.

This chain joins TRBV6-2 or TRBV6-3 and TRBJ1-5; 11 bases align to TRBD1. V lost 2 bases and J lost 5; bases outside the gene matches: 14. CDR3 length: 19 residues. Per the germline V gene, CDR1 is MNHEY and CDR2 is SVGEGT. The CDR3, as DNA: TGTGCCAGCAGTTACGTTAGGACAGGGGGCTTACTCCCCTATCAGCCCCAGCATTTT. This codes for CASSYVRTGGLLPYQPQHF.

This clone was detected a few times. This rearrangement joins TRBV5-1 to TRBJ1-6; 10 positions agree with TRBD1. Trimming at V came to 3 bases and at J to 10 bases, leaving 4 bases not matched to a gene. The germline V gene has CDR1 SGHRS and CDR2 YFSETQ. This CDR3 comprises 14 residues. As DNA, the CDR3 is TGCGCCAGCAGCTCCGGACAGGGGGGGTCACCCCTCCACTTT. Translating it yields CASSSGQGGSPLHF.

The chain has TRBV2 and TRBJ2-1; D possibly corresponds to TRBD2 (6 bases). Germline loops: CDR1 SNHLY, CDR2 FYNNEI. The CDR3 contains 13 residues. The V gene lost 2 bases and the J gene lost 9 bases, with 11 bases spanning the gap. CDR3 in amino acids: CASSETGGGEQFF. In DNA form, the CDR3 reads TGTGCCAGCAGTGAAACCGGGGGTGGTGAGCAGTTCTTC.

This clone was seen a handful of times. The rearrangement uses TRBV5-1 and TRBJ1-1, with 7 bases that match TRBD1. The V and J ends lost 4 bases and 7 bases, in that order; junction bases with no gene match: 7. The CDR3 contains 13 residues. Germline CDR1 is SGHRS and CDR2 is YFSETQ. The CDR3 DNA reads TGCGCCAGCAGCAGGGGACAGAGAATTGAAGCTTTCTTT. Protein product: CASSRGQRIEAFF.

This sequence joins TRBV27 and TRBJ1-2; weak D call: TRBD1 (5 bases). CDR1 is MNHEY and CDR2 is SMNVEV in the germline V gene (reference sequence). Trimming shortened V by 2 bases and J by 8 bases, and 15 bases separated the two germline ends. The CDR3 contains 14 residues. The CDR3 bases are TGTGCCAGCAGTTTAATCCCGCTTCGGGGGGGCTACACCTTC. Translating it yields CASSLIPLRGGYTF.

The chain couples TRBV28 to TRBJ1-4, with 9 bases identical to TRBD1. V trimming: 8 bases; J trimming: 10 bases; junction bases outside the gene matches: 8. The CDR3 consists of 13 residues. Germline V gene sequence: CDR1 MDHEN, CDR2 SYDVKM. The CDR3 bases are TGTGCCAGCCACCGACAGGGGGGGGGAAAACTGTTTTTT. Translation gives CASHRQGGGKLFF.

This sequence joins TRBV3-1 (or the pseudogene TRBV3-2) and TRBJ1-4; D gene ambiguous. CDR3 length: 13 residues. Germline V lookup: CDR1 LGHDT, CDR2 YNNKEL (reference sequence). V lost 2 bases to trimming and J lost 8 bases, with 9 bases between them. The CDR3 protein is CASSQSTKEKLFF. CDR3 DNA sequence: TGTGCCAGCAGCCAATCTACGAAGGAAAAACTGTTTTTT.

The chain carries TRBV3-1 (or the pseudogene TRBV3-2) and TRBJ2-7; a possible D gene is TRBD1 (6 bases). The CDR3 totals 16 residues. V lost 4 bases and J 3 bases, leaving 19 bases between the germline ends. CDR1 is LGHDT and CDR2 is YNNKEL in the germline V gene (reference sequence). CDR3 loop: CASSRGNRVLDYEQYF. The CDR3, as DNA: TGTGCCAGCAGCCGCGGAAACAGGGTCTTAGACTACGAGCAGTACTTC.

The chain uses TRBV6-6 and TRBJ1-1, with 7 bases matching TRBD1. The junction had 21 bases not matched to a gene; V was cut back by 7 bases and J by 10 bases. Germline V CDR1 and CDR2: MNHNY, SVGAGI (reference sequence). CDR3 length: 16 residues. CDR3 sequence reads: CASTLQGRTGSVVAFF. CDR3 DNA: TGTGCCAGCACCTTACAAGGTCGGACAGGCTCCGTTGTAGCTTTCTTT.